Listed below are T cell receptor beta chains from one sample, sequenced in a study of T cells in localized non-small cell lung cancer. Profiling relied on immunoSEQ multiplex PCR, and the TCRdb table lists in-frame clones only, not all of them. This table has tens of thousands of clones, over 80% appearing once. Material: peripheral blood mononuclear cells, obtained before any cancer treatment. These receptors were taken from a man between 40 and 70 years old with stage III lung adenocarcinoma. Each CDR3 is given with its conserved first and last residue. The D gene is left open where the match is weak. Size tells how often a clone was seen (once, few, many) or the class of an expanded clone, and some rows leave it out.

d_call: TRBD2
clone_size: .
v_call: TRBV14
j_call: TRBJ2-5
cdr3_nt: TGTGCCAGCAGCCGCACTGGGGACTACACACAGACCCAGTACTTC
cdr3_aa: CASSRTGDYTQTQYF

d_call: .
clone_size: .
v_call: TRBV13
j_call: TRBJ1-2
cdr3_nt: TGTGCCAGCAGCTTAGAGGGGGTCGGCTATGGCTACACCTTC
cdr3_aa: CASSLEGVGYGYTF

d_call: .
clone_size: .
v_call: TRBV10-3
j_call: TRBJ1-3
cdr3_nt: TGTGCCATCTCCCCGGGGGGGCGATCCTCTGGAAACACCATATATTTT
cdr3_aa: CAISPGGRSSGNTIYF

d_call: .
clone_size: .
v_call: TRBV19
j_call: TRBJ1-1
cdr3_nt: TGTGCCAGTAGTATAGGGGTGGGTCTGGCAGCTTTCTTT
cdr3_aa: CASSIGVGLAAFF

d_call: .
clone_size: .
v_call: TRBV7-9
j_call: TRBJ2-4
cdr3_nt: TGTGCCAGCAGCTCCTACCGGGACTCTAAAAACATTCAGTACTTC
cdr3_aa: CASSSYRDSKNIQYF

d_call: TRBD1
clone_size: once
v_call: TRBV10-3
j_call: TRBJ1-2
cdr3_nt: TGTGCCATCACCGCCGGGACAGAGGATGGCTACACCTTC
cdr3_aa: CAITAGTEDGYTF

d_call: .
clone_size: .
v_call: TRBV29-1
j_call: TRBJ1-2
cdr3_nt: TGCAGCGTGGGGGAACAGGCTCACGAGAGCTATGGCTACACCTTC
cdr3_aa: CSVGEQAHESYGYTF

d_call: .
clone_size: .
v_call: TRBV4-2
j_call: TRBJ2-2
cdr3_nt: TGTGCCAGCAGCCAAGGGGAGGGACAGGACACCGGGGAGCTGTTTTTT
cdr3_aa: CASSQGEGQDTGELFF

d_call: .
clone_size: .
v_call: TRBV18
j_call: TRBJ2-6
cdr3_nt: TGTGCCAGCTCGAGACCAGGTGACTCTGGGGCCAACGTCCTGACTTTC
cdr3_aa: CASSRPGDSGANVLTF

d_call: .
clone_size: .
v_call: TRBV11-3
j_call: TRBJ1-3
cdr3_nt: TGTGCCAGCAGCTGGGCGGGCGCCACAGGAGAACTAGGAAACACCATATATTTT
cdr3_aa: CASSWAGATGELGNTIYF

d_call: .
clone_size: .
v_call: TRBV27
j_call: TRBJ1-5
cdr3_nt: TGTGCCAGCAGTTCCCGGTCCAAGGGGCACAATCAGCCCCAGCATTTT
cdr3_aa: CASSSRSKGHNQPQHF

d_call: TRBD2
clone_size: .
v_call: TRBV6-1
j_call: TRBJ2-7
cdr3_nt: TGTGCCAGCAGTGAACTAGCGGGAGCCACCTACGAGCAGTACTTC
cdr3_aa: CASSELAGATYEQYF

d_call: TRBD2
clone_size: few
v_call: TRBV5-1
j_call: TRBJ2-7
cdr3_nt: TGCGCCAGCAGCCCCCTCCCCGGGAGGGCCTACGAGCAGTACTTC
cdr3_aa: CASSPLPGRAYEQYF

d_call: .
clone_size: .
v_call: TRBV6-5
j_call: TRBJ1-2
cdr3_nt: TGTGCCAGCAGAGCCCCCGGGGGGGCTAACTATGGCTACACCTTC
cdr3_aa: CASRAPGGANYGYTF

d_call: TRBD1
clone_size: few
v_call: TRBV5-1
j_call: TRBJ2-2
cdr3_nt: TGCGCCAGCAGCTTGGGGGACAGGGGGCTCGAGGAGCTGTTTTTT
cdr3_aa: CASSLGDRGLEELFF

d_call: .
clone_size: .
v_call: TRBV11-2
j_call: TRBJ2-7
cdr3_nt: TGTGCCAGCAGCTTAGGGGTATTAGGCGAGCAGTACTTC
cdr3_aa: CASSLGVLGEQYF

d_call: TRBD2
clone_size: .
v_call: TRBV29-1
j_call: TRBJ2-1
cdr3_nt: TGCAGCGTTGCCACTAGCGGCCCTAGTGAGCAGTTCTTC
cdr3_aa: CSVATSGPSEQFF

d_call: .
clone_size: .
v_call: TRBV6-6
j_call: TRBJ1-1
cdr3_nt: TGTGCCAGCAGCTCGAAGGGAGAAGCTTTCTTT
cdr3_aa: CASSSKGEAFF

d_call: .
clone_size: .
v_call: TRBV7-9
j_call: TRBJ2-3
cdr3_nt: TGTGCCAGCAGCTTAGCTTGGGCGCAGTATTTT
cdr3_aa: CASSLAWAQYF

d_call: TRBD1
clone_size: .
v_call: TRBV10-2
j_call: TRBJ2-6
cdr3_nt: TGCGCCAGCAGGGGGACAGGATTCTCTGGGGCCAACGTCCTGACTTTC
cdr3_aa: CASRGTGFSGANVLTF